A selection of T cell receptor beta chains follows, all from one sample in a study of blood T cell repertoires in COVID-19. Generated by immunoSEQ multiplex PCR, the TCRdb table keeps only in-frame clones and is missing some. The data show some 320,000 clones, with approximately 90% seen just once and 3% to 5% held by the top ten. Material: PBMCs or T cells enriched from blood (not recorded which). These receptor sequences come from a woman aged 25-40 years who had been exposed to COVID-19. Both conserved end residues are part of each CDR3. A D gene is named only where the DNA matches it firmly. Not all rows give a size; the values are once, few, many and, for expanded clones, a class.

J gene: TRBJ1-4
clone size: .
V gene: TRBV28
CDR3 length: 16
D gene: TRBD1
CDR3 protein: CASSLFGQGSGEKLFF
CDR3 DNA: TGTGCCAGCAGTTTATTCGGACAGGGGAGTGGTGAAAAACTGTTTTTT

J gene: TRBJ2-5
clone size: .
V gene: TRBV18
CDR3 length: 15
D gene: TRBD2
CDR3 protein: CASSNKLAEKETQYF
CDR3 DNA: TGTGCCAGCTCAAACAAACTAGCGGAGAAAGAGACCCAGTACTTC

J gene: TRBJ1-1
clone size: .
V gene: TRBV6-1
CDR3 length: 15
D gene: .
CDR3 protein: CASSEVGGEGTEAFF
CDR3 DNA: TGTGCCAGCAGTGAAGTCGGAGGGGAGGGGACTGAAGCTTTCTTT

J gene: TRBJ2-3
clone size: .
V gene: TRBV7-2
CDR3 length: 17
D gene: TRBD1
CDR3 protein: CASSLTGTGHSTDTQYF
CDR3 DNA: TGTGCCAGCAGCTTAACTGGGACAGGGCATAGCACAGATACGCAGTATTTT

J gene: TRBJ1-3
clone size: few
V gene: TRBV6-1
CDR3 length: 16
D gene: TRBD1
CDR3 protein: CASSEAGQVTGNTIYF
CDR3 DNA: TGTGCCAGCAGTGAAGCGGGACAGGTGACTGGAAACACCATATATTTT

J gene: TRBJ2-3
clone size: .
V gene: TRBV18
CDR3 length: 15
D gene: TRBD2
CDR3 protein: CASSQAGGPVDTQYF
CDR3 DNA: TGTGCCAGCTCACAAGCGGGGGGGCCAGTAGATACGCAGTATTTT

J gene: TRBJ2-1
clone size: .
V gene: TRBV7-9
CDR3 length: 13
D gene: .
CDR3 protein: CASSQEGGNEQFF
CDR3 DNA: TGTGCCAGCAGCCAAGAAGGGGGAAATGAGCAGTTCTTC

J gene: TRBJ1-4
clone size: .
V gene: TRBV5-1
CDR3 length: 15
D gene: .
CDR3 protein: CASSLPQGGNEKLFF
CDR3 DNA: TGCGCCAGCAGCTTGCCCCAGGGAGGTAATGAAAAACTGTTTTTT

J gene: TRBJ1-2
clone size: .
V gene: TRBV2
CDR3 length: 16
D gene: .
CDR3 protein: CASSELGTSGGDGYTF
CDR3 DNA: TGTGCCAGCAGTGAATTAGGGACTTCGGGCGGGGATGGCTACACCTTC

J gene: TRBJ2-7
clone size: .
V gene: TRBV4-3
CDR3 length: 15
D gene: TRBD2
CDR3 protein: CASSQDLGSGAGQYF
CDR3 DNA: TGCGCCAGCAGCCAAGATCTTGGTAGCGGGGCAGGGCAGTACTTC

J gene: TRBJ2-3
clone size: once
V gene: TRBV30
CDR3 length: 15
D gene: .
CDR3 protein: CAWSGTWGRSDTQYF
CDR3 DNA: TGTGCCTGGAGTGGGACATGGGGCCGGTCGGATACGCAGTATTTT

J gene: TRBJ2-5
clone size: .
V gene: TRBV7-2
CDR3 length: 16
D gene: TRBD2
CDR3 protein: CASSLGLAGFKETQYF
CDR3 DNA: TGTGCCAGCAGCTTAGGGCTAGCGGGCTTTAAAGAGACCCAGTACTTC

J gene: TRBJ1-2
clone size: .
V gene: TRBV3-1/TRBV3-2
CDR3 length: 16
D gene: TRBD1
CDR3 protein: CASSRQNAGGDYGYTF
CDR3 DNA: TGTGCCAGCAGCCGGCAAAACGCAGGGGGCGACTATGGCTACACCTTC

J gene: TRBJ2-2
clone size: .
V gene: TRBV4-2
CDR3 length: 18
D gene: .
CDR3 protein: CASSQEVRRVRIFGELFF
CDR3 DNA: TGTGCCAGCAGCCAAGAAGTTCGCAGGGTGCGAATTTTCGGGGAGCTGTTTTTT

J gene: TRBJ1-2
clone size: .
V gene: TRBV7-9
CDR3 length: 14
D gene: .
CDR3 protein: CASSLGLSGYGYTF
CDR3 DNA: TGTGCCAGCAGCTTAGGATTATCGGGCTATGGCTACACCTTC

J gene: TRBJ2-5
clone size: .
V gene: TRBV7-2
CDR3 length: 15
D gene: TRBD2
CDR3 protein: CASSLTSGGGQTQYF
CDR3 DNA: TGTGCCAGCAGCTTAACTAGCGGGGGCGGCCAGACCCAGTACTTC

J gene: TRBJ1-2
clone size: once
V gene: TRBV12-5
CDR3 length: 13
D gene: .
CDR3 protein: CASGYPGSYGYTF
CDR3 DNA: TGTGCTAGTGGATACCCGGGGAGCTATGGCTACACCTTC

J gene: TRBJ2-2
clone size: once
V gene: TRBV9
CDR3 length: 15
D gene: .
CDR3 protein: CASGFAGRDTGELFF
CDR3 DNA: TGTGCCAGCGGCTTTGCGGGCAGAGACACCGGGGAGCTGTTTTTT

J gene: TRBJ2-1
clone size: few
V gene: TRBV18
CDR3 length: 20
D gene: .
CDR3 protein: CASSPNRGQGLVPIDNEQFF
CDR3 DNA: TGTGCCAGCTCACCAAACCGCGGCCAGGGGTTGGTCCCTATTGACAATGAGCAGTTCTTC

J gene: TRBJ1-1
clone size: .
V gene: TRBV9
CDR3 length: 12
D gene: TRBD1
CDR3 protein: CASSGLQGEAFF
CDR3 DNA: TGTGCCAGCAGCGGATTACAGGGGGAAGCTTTCTTT

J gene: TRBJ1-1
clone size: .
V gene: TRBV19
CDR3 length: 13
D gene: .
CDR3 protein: CASRRSQGTEAFF
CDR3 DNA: TGTGCCAGTAGGCGCTCTCAGGGCACTGAAGCTTTCTTT

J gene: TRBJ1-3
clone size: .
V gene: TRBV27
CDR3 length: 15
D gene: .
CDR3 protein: CASSLSGGSGNTIYF
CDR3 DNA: TGTGCCAGCAGTTTATCCGGTGGCTCTGGAAACACCATATATTTT

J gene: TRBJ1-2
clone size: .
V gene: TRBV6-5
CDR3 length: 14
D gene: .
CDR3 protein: CASSYSEGLNGYTF
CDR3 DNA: TGTGCCAGCAGTTACTCTGAGGGATTAAATGGCTACACCTTC

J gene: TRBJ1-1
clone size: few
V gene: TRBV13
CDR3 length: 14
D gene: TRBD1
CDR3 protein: CASSPRTWTGEAFF
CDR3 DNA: TGTGCCAGCAGCCCCAGGACCTGGACAGGTGAAGCTTTCTTT

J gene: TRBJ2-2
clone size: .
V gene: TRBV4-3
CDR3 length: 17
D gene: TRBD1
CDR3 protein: CASSQEQQGPNTGELFF
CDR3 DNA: TGCGCCAGCAGCCAAGAGCAACAGGGGCCCAACACCGGGGAGCTGTTTTTT

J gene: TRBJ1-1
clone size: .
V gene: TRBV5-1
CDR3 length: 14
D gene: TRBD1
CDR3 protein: CASRVDREGTEAFF
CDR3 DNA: TGCGCCAGCAGAGTGGACAGGGAAGGGACTGAAGCTTTCTTT

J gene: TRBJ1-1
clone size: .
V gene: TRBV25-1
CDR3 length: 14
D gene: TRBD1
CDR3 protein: CASSRTGGRFGAFF
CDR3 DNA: TGTGCCAGCAGCAGGACAGGAGGGAGATTTGGGGCTTTCTTT

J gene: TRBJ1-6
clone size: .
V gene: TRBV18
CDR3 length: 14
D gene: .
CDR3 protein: CASKGGSYNSPLHF
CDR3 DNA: TGTGCCTCCAAGGGGGGGTCCTATAATTCACCCCTCCACTTT

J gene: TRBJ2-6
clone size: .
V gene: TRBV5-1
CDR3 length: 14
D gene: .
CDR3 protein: CASSSSSGANVLTF
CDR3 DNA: TGCGCCAGCAGCTCTTCCTCTGGGGCCAACGTCCTGACTTTC

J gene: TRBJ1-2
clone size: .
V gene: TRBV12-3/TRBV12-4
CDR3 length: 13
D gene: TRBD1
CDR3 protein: CASSSQGAYGYTF
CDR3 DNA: TGTGCCAGCAGTTCTCAGGGGGCCTATGGCTACACCTTC

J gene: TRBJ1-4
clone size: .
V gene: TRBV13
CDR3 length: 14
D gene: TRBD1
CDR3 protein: CASSPGQGIGKLFF
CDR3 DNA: TGTGCCAGCAGCCCGGGACAGGGCATAGGAAAACTGTTTTTT

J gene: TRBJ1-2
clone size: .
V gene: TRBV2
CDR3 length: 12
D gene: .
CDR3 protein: CASRGDGVGYTF
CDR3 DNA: TGTGCCAGCAGGGGAGACGGGGTAGGCTACACCTTC

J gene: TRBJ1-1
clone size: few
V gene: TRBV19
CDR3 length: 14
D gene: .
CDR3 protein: CASSIRGYNTEAFF
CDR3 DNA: TGTGCCAGTAGTATAAGGGGGTACAACACTGAAGCTTTCTTT

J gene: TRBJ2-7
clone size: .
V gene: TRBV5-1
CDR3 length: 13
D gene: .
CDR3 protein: CASSLDGGYEQYF
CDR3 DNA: TGCGCCAGCAGCTTGGATGGGGGGTACGAGCAGTACTTC

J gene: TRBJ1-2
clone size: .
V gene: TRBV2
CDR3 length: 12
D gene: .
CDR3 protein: CASSEDSWGYTF
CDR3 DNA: TGTGCCAGCAGTGAAGACTCCTGGGGCTACACCTTC

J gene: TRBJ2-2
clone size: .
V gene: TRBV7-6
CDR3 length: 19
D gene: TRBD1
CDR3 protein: CASSLETIGTGRNTGELFF
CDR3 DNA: TGTGCCAGCAGCTTAGAAACCATTGGGACAGGGAGGAACACCGGGGAGCTGTTTTTT

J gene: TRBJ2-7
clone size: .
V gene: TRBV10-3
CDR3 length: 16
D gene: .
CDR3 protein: CAISESGGALSYEQYF
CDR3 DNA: TGTGCCATCAGTGAGTCCGGCGGAGCCCTCTCCTACGAGCAGTACTTC

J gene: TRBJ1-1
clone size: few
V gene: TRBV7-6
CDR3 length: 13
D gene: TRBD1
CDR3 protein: CASRLTGYTEAFF
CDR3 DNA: TGTGCCAGCAGGCTGACAGGGTACACTGAAGCTTTCTTT

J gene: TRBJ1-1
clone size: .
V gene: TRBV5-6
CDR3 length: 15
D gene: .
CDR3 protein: CASSPTWTGSTEAFF
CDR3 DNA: TGTGCCAGCAGCCCGACTTGGACGGGGAGCACTGAAGCTTTCTTT

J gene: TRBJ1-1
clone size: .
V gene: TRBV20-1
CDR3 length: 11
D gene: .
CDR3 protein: CSASRTAEAFF
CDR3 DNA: TGCAGTGCTAGTCGGACAGCTGAAGCTTTCTTT

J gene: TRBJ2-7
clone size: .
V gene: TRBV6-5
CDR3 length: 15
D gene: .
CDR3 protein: CASSYSNDRDYEQYF
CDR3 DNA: TGTGCCAGCAGTTACTCGAATGACAGAGACTACGAGCAGTACTTC

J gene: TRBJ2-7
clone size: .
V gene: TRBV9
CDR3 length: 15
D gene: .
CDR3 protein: CASSVSVESPYEQYF
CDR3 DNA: TGTGCCAGCAGCGTTTCCGTGGAGTCCCCCTACGAGCAGTACTTC

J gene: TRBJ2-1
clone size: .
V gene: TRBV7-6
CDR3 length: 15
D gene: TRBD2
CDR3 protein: CASSLTAGGPSEQFF
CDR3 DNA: TGTGCCAGCAGCCTAACAGCGGGGGGGCCGTCTGAGCAGTTCTTC

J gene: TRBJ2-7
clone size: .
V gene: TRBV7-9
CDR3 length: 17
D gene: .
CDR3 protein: CASSFPPGRGISYEQYF
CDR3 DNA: TGTGCCAGCAGTTTCCCCCCCGGGAGAGGGATCTCCTACGAGCAGTACTTC

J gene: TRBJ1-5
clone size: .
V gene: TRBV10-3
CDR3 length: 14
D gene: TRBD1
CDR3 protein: CAIRGDSPNQPQHF
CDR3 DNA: TGTGCCATCAGGGGGGACAGCCCCAATCAGCCCCAGCATTTT

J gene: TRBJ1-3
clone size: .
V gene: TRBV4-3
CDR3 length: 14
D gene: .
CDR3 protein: CASSQEAVGNTIYF
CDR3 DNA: TGCGCCAGCAGCCAAGAGGCGGTGGGAAACACCATATATTTT

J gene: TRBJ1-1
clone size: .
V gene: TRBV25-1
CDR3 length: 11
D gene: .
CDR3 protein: CASSAGFEAFF
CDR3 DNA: TGTGCCAGCAGTGCAGGGTTTGAAGCTTTCTTT

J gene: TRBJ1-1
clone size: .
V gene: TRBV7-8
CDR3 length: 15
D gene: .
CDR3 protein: CASSLTWLGGSEAFF
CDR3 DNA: TGTGCCAGCAGCTTAACTTGGTTAGGGGGATCTGAAGCTTTCTTT

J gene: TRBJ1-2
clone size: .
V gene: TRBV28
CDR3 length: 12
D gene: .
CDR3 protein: CASSFESGGYTF
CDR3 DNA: TGTGCCAGCAGTTTTGAGTCGGGAGGCTACACCTTC

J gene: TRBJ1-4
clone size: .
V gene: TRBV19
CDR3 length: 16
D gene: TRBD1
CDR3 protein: CASSIAGGTTNEKLFF
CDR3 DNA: TGTGCCAGTAGTATAGCAGGGGGGACGACTAATGAAAAACTGTTTTTT

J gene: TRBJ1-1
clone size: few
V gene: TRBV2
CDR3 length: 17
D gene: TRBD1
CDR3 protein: CASSKNEVQGAPTEAFF
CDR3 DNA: TGTGCCAGCAGTAAAAATGAAGTACAGGGGGCGCCCACTGAAGCTTTCTTT

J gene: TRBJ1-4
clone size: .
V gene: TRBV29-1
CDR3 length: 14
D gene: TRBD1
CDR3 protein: CSVVTGTGNEKLFF
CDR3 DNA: TGCAGCGTTGTAACCGGGACAGGGAATGAAAAACTGTTTTTT

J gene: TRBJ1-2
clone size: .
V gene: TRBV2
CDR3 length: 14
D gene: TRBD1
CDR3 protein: CASSSTGGNYGYTF
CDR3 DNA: TGTGCCAGCAGTTCCACAGGGGGCAACTATGGCTACACCTTC

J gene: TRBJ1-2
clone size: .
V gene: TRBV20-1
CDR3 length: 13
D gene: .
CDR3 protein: CSASAQVLGGYTF
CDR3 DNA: TGCAGTGCTAGTGCCCAGGTTCTGGGTGGCTACACCTTC

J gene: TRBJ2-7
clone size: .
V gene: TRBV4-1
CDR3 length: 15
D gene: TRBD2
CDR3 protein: CASSQPGLQDYEQYF
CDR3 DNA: TGCGCCAGCAGCCAACCGGGACTACAAGACTACGAGCAGTACTTC

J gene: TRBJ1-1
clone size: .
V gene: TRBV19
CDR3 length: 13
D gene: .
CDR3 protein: CASFNRDAAEAFF
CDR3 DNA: TGTGCCAGTTTTAACAGGGATGCGGCTGAAGCTTTCTTT

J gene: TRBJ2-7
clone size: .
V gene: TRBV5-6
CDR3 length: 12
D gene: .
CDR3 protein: CASSTSRGEQYF
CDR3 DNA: TGTGCCAGCAGCACCTCCCGAGGAGAGCAGTACTTC